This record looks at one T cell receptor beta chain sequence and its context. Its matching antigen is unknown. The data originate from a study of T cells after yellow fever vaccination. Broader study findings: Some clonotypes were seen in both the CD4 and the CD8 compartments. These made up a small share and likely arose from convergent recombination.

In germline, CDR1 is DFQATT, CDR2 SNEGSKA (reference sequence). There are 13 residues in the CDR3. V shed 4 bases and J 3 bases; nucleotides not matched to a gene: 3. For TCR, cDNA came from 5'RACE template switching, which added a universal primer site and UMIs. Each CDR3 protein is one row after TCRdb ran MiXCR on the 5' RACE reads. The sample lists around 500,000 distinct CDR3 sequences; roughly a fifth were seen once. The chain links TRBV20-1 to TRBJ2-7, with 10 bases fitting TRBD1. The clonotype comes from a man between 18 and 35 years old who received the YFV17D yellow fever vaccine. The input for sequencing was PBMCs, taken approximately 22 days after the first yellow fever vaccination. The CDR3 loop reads CSATGDRGYEQYF. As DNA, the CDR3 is TGCAGTGCTACCGGGGACAGGGGCTACGAGCAGTACTTC.